Below are 8 T cell receptor beta chains sequenced from a single sample in a study of lymphopenia after photon versus proton radiotherapy. TCRdb's copy holds only in-frame clones and misses some; the assay was immunoSEQ multiplex PCR. Of tens of thousands of clones detected, roughly 93% appear once; the ten largest clones hold less than 3.5%. The source was peripheral blood, collected from a patient treated with photon-based radiotherapy. All receptors come from a woman in her 70s with pancreatic cancer.

This sequence joins TRBV6-6 and TRBJ2-7, with D tentatively TRBD1 or TRBD2 (6 bases each). Germline V gene sequence: CDR1 MNHNY, CDR2 SVGAGI (reference sequence). This CDR3 is built from 16 residues. The V end lost 0 bases, the J end lost 6 bases, and 18 bases lay between the germline ends. The CDR3: CASSYSAEGGSAEQYF. The CDR3 DNA is TGTGCCAGCAGTTACTCGGCGGAGGGGGGATCCGCCGAGCAGTACTTC.

The chain has TRBV18 and TRBJ2-7; 7 bases map to TRBD2. V shed 2 bases and J 2 bases; nucleotides not matched to a gene: 6. From germline, CDR1 is KGHSH and CDR2 LQKENI. This CDR3 has 15 amino acids. CDR3 sequence (DNA): TGTGCCAGCTCACCAGGAAGCGGGATCACCTACGAGCAGTACTTC. The encoded protein is CASSPGSGITYEQYF.

This chain connects TRBV18 to TRBJ2-1; a weak D match, TRBD2 (6 bases). V was trimmed by 3 bases and J by 4 bases, leaving 13 bases between them. CDR3 length: 15 residues. From germline, CDR1 is KGHSH and CDR2 LQKENI. This CDR3 reads CASSPGPGTYNEQFF. The DNA for the CDR3 is TGTGCCAGCTCACCGGGCCCGGGGACTTACAATGAGCAGTTCTTC. Drawing the rest from reference TRBV18 and TRBJ2-1, the complete variable domain is NAGVMQNPRHLVRRRGQEARLRCSPMKGHSHVYWYRQLPEEGLKFMVYLQKENIIDESGMPKERFSAEFPKEGPSILRIQQVVRGDSAAYFCASSPGPGTYNEQFFGPGTRLTVL.

The chain employs TRBV28 and TRBJ2-1, with 7 bases fitting TRBD2. V shed 2 bases, J shed 0 bases, and the junction held 16 bases outside the gene matches. This CDR3 has 20 residues. The germline gives CDR1 MDHEN, CDR2 SYDVKM. The DNA for the CDR3 is TGTGCCAGCAGTTTACAAGTGCCTAGCGGACCCCTGAGCTCCTACAATGAGCAGTTCTTC. The encoded protein is CASSLQVPSGPLSSYNEQFF.

The V gene is TRBV7-9, the J gene TRBJ2-3; no clear D. The V end was cut by 5 bases, the J end by 4 bases, with 13 bases between. CDR1 and CDR2 (germline): SEHNR, FQNEAQ (reference sequence). The CDR3 contains 14 residues. The CDR3 DNA reads as TGTGCCAGCAGCCCGACGCGCCTAGCAGATACGCAGTATTTT. Its protein product is CASSPTRLADTQYF. Complete variable domain (other parts from reference TRBV7-9 and TRBJ2-3): DTGVSQNPRHKITKRGQNVTFRCDPISEHNRLYWYRQTLGQGPEFLTYFQNEAQLEKSRLLSDRFSAERPKGSFSTLEIQRTEQGDSAMYLCASSPTRLADTQYFGPGTRLTVL.

This clone was found a few times. This sequence joins TRBV7-2 and TRBJ1-2; D not certain. V lost 5 bases to trimming and J lost 4 bases, with 14 bases between them. The CDR3 runs to 14 residues. Germline V gene sequence: CDR1 SGHTA, CDR2 FQGNSA. The CDR3 sequence is CASSVRTESYGYTF. CDR3 bases: TGTGCCAGCAGCGTCCGGACGGAATCCTATGGCTACACCTTC.

The chain uses TRBV28 and TRBJ1-2, with D possibly being TRBD1 (5 bases). The CDR3 is 12 amino acids. Trimming took off 6 bases at V and 8 bases at J, with 13 bases between the two ends. Germline V lookup: CDR1 MDHEN, CDR2 SYDVKM. For the CDR3, the DNA is TGTGCCAGCAGCCCTGACAGTTCCGGCTACACCTTC. This sequence encodes CASSPDSSGYTF.

The V and J genes are TRBV4-3 and TRBJ2-7; 10 positions agree with TRBD2. The V gene end was trimmed by 0 bases and the J gene end by 7 bases; junction bases not matched to a gene: 9. The CDR3 covers 16 residues. The germline CDR1 and CDR2 sequences are LGHNA and YSLEER. The CDR3 nucleotides read TGCGCCAGCAGCCAAGATAGGGGACTAGCGAAACGGGAGCAGTACTTC. Residues: CASSQDRGLAKREQYF.